Here is one TCR beta chain with its context. This entry is derived from a study of control samples from healthy donors and cancer patients. Some clones are missing from TCRdb's copy, which holds only in-frame ones; the method was immunoSEQ multiplex PCR. In the table there are fewer than 40,000 clones, approximately 93% of which are singletons. The CDR3 is 14 amino acids. Germline V gives CDR1 SNHLY, CDR2 FYNNEI. V lost 8 bases, J lost 9 bases, and 8 bases stayed unmatched. The genes are TRBV2 and TRBJ1-6; 9 bases are shared with TRBD1. This TCR came from a man aged 60 to 69 in good health. The specimen sequenced was blood. The CDR3: CASHGQGKSSPLHF. As DNA, the CDR3 is TGTGCCAGCCATGGACAGGGGAAGAGTTCACCCCTCCACTTT.